Included here is one T cell receptor beta chain sequence, with context. No antigen is known for it. The data are from a study of OX40 agonist ivuxolimab in advanced cancers. Study-level background: A partial response was reached by three patients: one with hepatocellular carcinoma and two with cutaneous melanoma. Findings of the study overall: On average, CD8+ T cells had more expanded clones than CD4+.

The protocol was immunoSEQ multiplex PCR, while the TCRdb copy is restricted to in-frame clones and leaves out a portion. The sample includes roughly 48,000 clones, less than 85% seen only once; the top ten take 1% to 1.3%. Germline V gene data show CDR1 as MGHRA and CDR2 as YSYEKL. This CDR3 has 13 residues. The ends were cut back, 1 base at V and 9 bases at J, with 10 bases in the middle. The sample in question was CD4+ or CD8+ T cells sorted from blood, obtained in a trial of the OX40 agonist ivuxolimab. The sequence was collected from an adult with an advanced solid tumor such as melanoma, head and neck, liver or kidney cancer. This chain connects TRBV4-1 to TRBJ2-1; D is unresolved. The CDR3 region has the DNA TGCGCCAGCAGCCAAGGCATCTGGCGTGAGCAGTTCTTC. This gives the protein CASSQGIWREQFF.